This is a list of T cell receptor beta chains from one sample in a study of shared clonotypes between healthy human individuals. The protocol was immunoSEQ multiplex PCR, while the TCRdb copy is restricted to in-frame clones and leaves out a portion. The sample holds around 1.6 million clones, under 99% seen once. The material sequenced was naive CD4+ T cells sorted from blood. These receptors all stem from a man younger than 45 in good health. The CDR3 runs from the conserved cysteine through the conserved F or W. D genes are given only for firm matches. Size is omitted from some rows. Given values are once, few, many or a class for expanded clones.

j_call: TRBJ2-1; d_call: NA; clone_size: NA; v_call: TRBV19; cdr3_nt: TGTGCCAGTAGTATGGGACCGCCTCTCCTACTACCCCCTCTTTTCTTC; cdr3_aa: CASSMGPPLLLPPLFF
j_call: TRBJ2-4; d_call: NA; clone_size: NA; v_call: TRBV7-8; cdr3_nt: TGTGCCAGCAGCTTAGCGCGGGCAGGGGTAGCCAAAAACATTCAGTACTTC; cdr3_aa: CASSLARAGVAKNIQYF
j_call: TRBJ2-2; d_call: TRBD1; clone_size: NA; v_call: TRBV7-6; cdr3_nt: TGTGCCAGCAGCCAAGGACAGGGGCTAACCACCGGGGAGCTGTTTTTT; cdr3_aa: CASSQGQGLTTGELFF
j_call: TRBJ2-2; d_call: NA; clone_size: once; v_call: TRBV29-1; cdr3_nt: TGCAGCGTTGAAATCCCGGGTACGAACACCGGGGAGCTGTTTTTT; cdr3_aa: CSVEIPGTNTGELFF
j_call: TRBJ2-7; d_call: NA; clone_size: NA; v_call: TRBV6-4; cdr3_nt: TGTGCCAGCAGTGTGGAGGCAGGGAAATACGAGCAGTACTTC; cdr3_aa: CASSVEAGKYEQYF
j_call: TRBJ2-2; d_call: TRBD2; clone_size: NA; v_call: TRBV19; cdr3_nt: TGTGCCAGTAGTACGTTACAGGGACCTAGCGGGAGCTCGAACACCGGGGAGCTGTTTTTT; cdr3_aa: CASSTLQGPSGSSNTGELFF
j_call: TRBJ2-7; d_call: TRBD1; clone_size: NA; v_call: TRBV18; cdr3_nt: TGTGCCAGCTCACCCTCCGGGACAGGGCCAATTCCGGAGCAGTACTTC; cdr3_aa: CASSPSGTGPIPEQYF
j_call: TRBJ2-2; d_call: TRBD2; clone_size: NA; v_call: TRBV30; cdr3_nt: TGTGCCTGGAGTGGGGTAGCGGGAGTCGGGGAGCTGTTTTTT; cdr3_aa: CAWSGVAGVGELFF
j_call: TRBJ2-1; d_call: TRBD2; clone_size: NA; v_call: TRBV6-5; cdr3_nt: TGTGCCAGCAGCTCCTTCAGCGGGAGTAGCGATGAGCAGTTCTTC; cdr3_aa: CASSSFSGSSDEQFF
j_call: TRBJ2-5; d_call: TRBD1; clone_size: NA; v_call: TRBV2; cdr3_nt: TGTGCCAGCAGTGAAAACAGGGGGTCTGAGACCCAGTACTTC; cdr3_aa: CASSENRGSETQYF
j_call: TRBJ2-7; d_call: NA; clone_size: NA; v_call: TRBV10-3; cdr3_nt: TGTGCCATCAGTGAGTCTCCAGGACCCTTCTACGAGCAGTACTTC; cdr3_aa: CAISESPGPFYEQYF
j_call: TRBJ1-5; d_call: NA; clone_size: once; v_call: TRBV13; cdr3_nt: TGTGCCAGCAGCCCCACTTATGGGGCAGGTCTATTTGAGCCCCAGCATTTT; cdr3_aa: CASSPTYGAGLFEPQHF
j_call: TRBJ1-5; d_call: NA; clone_size: NA; v_call: TRBV10-1; cdr3_nt: TGCGCCAGCAGGGGTAGCAATCAGCCCCAGCATTTT; cdr3_aa: CASRGSNQPQHF
j_call: TRBJ2-5; d_call: NA; clone_size: NA; v_call: TRBV5-5; cdr3_nt: TGTGCCAGCAGTACAACGAATTGGCAGGGGGAGACCCAGTACTTC; cdr3_aa: CASSTTNWQGETQYF
j_call: TRBJ1-1; d_call: NA; clone_size: NA; v_call: TRBV30; cdr3_nt: TGTGCCTGGAGTGTCCTCTGGGGAGGGGTCATGCCGAAAACTGAAGCTTTCTTT; cdr3_aa: CAWSVLWGGVMPKTEAFF